This record looks at one T cell receptor (beta chain) sequence and its context. The sample comes from a study of blood T cell repertoires in COVID-19. TCRdb keeps only in-frame clones here, not all; method: immunoSEQ multiplex PCR. The sample includes around 170,000 clones, about 82% of them seen just once. The CDR3 has 17 residues. The V and J genes are TRBV21-1 and TRBJ1-2; TRBD1, the D gene given by the table, was not confirmed from the DNA. TRBV21-1 is a known pseudogene. The clonotype originates from a woman aged 30 to 39 who had recovered from COVID-19. The sequencing sample was made of PBMCs or T cells enriched from blood (not recorded which). The CDR3 reads CASSKPGQGDSDYGYTF. CDR3 DNA sequence: TGTGCCAGCAGCAAGCCGGGACAGGGCGATTCTGACTATGGCTACACCTTC.